A selection of T cell receptor beta chains follows, all from one sample in a study of PD-1 blockade in classical Hodgkin lymphoma. Measured with immunoSEQ multiplex PCR; TCRdb has only the in-frame clones, and not every one. This table has about 59,000 clones, around 90% appearing once. Specimen: peripheral blood mononuclear cells (PBMCs), collected at baseline. These TCRs come from a human donor with classical Hodgkin lymphoma. CDR3s leave out the opening cysteine and the closing phenylalanine or tryptophan. Each record gives: J gene, V gene, CDR3 protein.

TRBJ2-3	TRBV27	ASSLTGGLAVTDTQY
TRBJ2-1	TRBV11-2	ASSLDLAVEQF
TRBJ2-1	TRBV7-3	ASSLTTEFPYNEQF
TRBJ1-3	TRBV14	ASSLSPGNTIY
TRBJ2-7	TRBV7-3	ASSLEQGVGEQY
TRBJ2-5	TRBV6-5	ASSPSGIPQTQY
TRBJ1-1	TRBV28	ASRPRGDTEAF
TRBJ2-1	TRBV27	ASSLSGLHNEQF
TRBJ2-1	TRBV15	ATSRGGPSSYNEQF
TRBJ1-1	TRBV28	ASSLIGTGRTEAF
TRBJ2-7	TRBV5-1	ASSSLAGNILINEQY
TRBJ1-1	TRBV5-1	ASSVFMNTEAF
TRBJ2-1	TRBV19	ASSGQQGNEQF
TRBJ1-1	TRBV19	ASSTQGMNTEAF
TRBJ1-1	TRBV19	ASSSRLGTEAF
TRBJ2-7	TRBV7-2	ASSLGLLASYEQY
TRBJ2-2	TRBV19	ASSLSSGTSTGELF
TRBJ2-1	TRBV5-1	ASSGSGTIYNEQF
TRBJ1-3	TRBV7-8	ASTNPGQDSGNTIY
TRBJ2-7	TRBV19	ASSIGTGTEGYEQY
TRBJ2-1	TRBV5-1	ASSLDKSGGPYNEQF
TRBJ1-6	TRBV5-6	ASSLAGNSPLH
TRBJ2-5	TRBV28	ASSPLGRTQGTQY
TRBJ1-3	TRBV18	ASSGEESSGNTIY
TRBJ2-3	TRBV28	ASSSEGYTDTQY
TRBJ1-2	TRBV19	ASTGTARSLYGYT
TRBJ1-1	TRBV18	ASSQSETFEAF
TRBJ2-3	TRBV4-1	ASSQEGFLFAGPDTDTQY
-	TRBV19	ASSAGGAGIYEQY
TRBJ2-7	TRBV7-2	ASSLRDGGPYEQY
TRBJ2-7	TRBV7-9	ASSPLTGGSSYEQY
TRBJ1-1	TRBV6-5	ASSYSMAMNTEAF
TRBJ1-4	TRBV5-4	ASSSARTDEKLF
TRBJ2-5	TRBV10-2	ASSPTGFQETQY
TRBJ2-5	TRBV14	ASSPRGLGETQY
TRBJ2-3	TRBV5-6	ASSLGAGGLFTDTQY
TRBJ1-1	TRBV10-3	AISESQRGRLDTEAF
TRBJ2-7	TRBV7-7	ASSLAWGTDYEQY
TRBJ2-5	TRBV28	ASSLLAGGQTQY
TRBJ1-3	TRBV7-9	ASSSPGGSGSGNTIY
TRBJ1-6	TRBV6-5	ASSRGQYSPLH
TRBJ2-1	TRBV14	ASSHRTPGLAGEVAFSYNEQF
TRBJ2-7	TRBV11-2	ASSFITSGSRAGEQY
TRBJ1-6	TRBV28	ASSFGGLLGSYNSPLH
TRBJ2-1	TRBV2	ASSPLNEQF
TRBJ1-2	TRBV7-2	ASSSGQIYGYT
TRBJ2-3	TRBV5-1	ASSTGQGGDTQY
TRBJ2-1	TRBV19	ASSTYNEQF
TRBJ2-3	TRBV28	ASSTRLAGWADTQY
TRBJ2-1	TRBV4-1	ASSQDRTSPYNEQF
TRBJ1-5	TRBV10-2	ASSERGHLYSNQPQH
TRBJ2-7	TRBV5-6	ASSAGLADSYEQY
TRBJ1-1	TRBV7-8	ASSLDGLLERNTEAF
TRBJ2-5	TRBV28	ASRIVTGGMAQETQY